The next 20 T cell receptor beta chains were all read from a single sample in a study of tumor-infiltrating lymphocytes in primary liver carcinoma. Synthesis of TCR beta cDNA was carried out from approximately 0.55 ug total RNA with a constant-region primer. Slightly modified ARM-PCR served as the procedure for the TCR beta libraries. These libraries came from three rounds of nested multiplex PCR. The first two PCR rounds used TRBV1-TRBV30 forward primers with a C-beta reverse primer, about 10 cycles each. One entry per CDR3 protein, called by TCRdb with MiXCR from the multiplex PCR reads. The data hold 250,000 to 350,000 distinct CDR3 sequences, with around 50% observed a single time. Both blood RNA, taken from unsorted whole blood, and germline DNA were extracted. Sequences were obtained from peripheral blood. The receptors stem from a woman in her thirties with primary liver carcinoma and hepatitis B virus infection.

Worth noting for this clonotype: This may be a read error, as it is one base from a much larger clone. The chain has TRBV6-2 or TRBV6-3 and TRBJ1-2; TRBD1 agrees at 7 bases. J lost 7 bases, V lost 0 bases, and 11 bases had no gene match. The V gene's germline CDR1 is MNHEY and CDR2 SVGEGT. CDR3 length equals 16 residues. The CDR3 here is CASSYSTGNSRGGYTF. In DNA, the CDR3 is TGTGCCAGCAGTTACTCGACAGGGAACAGTCGTGGTGGCTACACCTTC.

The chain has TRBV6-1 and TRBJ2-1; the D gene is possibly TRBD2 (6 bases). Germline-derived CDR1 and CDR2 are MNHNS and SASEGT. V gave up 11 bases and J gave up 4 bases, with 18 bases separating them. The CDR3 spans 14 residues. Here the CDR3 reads CAGGETSRYNEQFF. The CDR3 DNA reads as TGTGCCGGCGGGGAGACATCGCGTTACAATGAGCAGTTCTTC.

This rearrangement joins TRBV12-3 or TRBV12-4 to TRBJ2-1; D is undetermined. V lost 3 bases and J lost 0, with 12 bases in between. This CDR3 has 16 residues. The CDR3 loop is CASSFTPPSSYNEQFF. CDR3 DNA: TGTGCCAGCAGTTTTACTCCCCCGAGCTCCTACAATGAGCAGTTCTTC.

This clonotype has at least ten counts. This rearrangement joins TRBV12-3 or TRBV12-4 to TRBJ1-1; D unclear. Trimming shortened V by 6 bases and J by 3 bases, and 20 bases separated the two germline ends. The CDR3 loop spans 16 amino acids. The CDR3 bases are TGTGCCAGCAGGTCCTGGTTGTTGGGTTACGACACTGAAGCTTTCTTT. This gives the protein CASRSWLLGYDTEAFF.

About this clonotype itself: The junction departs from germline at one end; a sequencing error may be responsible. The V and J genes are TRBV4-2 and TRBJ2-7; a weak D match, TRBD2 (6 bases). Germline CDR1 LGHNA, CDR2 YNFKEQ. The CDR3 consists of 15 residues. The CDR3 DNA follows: TGTGCCAGCTCCCGAGGGCGGGACGACTCCTATGAGCAGTACTTC. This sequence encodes CASSRGRDDSYEQYF.

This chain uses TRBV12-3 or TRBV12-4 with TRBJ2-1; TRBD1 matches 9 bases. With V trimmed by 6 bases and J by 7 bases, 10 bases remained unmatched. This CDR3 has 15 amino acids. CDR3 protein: CASRLRQGVGNEQFF. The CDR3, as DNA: TGTGCCAGCAGGCTCCGACAGGGGGTAGGGAATGAGCAGTTCTTC.

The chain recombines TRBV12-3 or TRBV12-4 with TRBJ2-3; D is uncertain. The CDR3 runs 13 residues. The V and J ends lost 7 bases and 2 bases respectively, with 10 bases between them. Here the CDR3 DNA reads TGTGCCAGCAATTTTTGGTCCACAGATACGCAGTATTTT. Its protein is CASNFWSTDTQYF.

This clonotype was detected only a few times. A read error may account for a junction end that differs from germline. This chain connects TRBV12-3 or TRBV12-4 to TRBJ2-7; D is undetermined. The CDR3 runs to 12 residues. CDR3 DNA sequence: TGTGCCAGCAGTTTAGGAGGCTACGAGGAGTACTTC. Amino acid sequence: CASSLGGYEEYF.

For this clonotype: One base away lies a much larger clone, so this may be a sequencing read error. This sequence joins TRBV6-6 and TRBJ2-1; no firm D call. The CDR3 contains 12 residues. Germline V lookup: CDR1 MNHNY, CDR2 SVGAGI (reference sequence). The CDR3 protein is CAISKQTNEQFF. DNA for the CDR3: TGTGCCATCAGTAAACAAACCAATGAGCAGTTCTTC.

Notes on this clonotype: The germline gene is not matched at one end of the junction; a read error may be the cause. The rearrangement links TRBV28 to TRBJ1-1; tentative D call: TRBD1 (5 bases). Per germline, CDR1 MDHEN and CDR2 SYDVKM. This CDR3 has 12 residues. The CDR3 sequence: CVSSHRAGRAFF. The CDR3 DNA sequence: TGTGTCAGCAGCCACCGGGCAGGGAGAGCTTTCTTT.

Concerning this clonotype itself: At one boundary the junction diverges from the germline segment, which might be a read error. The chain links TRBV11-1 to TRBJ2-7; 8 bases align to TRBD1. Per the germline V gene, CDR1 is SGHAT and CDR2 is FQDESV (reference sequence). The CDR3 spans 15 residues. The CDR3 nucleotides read TGTGCCAGCAGCTTTACGGGACAGGAGAAATACGTGCAGTACTTC. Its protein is CASSFTGQEKYVQYF.

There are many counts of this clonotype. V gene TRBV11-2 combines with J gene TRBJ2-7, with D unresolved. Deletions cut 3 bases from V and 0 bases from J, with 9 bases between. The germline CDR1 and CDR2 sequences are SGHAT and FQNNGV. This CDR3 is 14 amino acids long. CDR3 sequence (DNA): TGTGCCAGCAGCTTGGAACTCGACTCCTACGAGCAGTACTTC. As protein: CASSLELDSYEQYF.

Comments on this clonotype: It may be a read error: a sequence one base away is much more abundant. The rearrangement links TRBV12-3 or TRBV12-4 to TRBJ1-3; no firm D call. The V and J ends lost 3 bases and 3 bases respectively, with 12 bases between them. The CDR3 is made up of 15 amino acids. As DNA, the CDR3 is TGTGCCAGCAGTTTTGGCATGGGGAATGGAAACACCATATATTTT. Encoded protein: CASSFGMGNGNTIYF.

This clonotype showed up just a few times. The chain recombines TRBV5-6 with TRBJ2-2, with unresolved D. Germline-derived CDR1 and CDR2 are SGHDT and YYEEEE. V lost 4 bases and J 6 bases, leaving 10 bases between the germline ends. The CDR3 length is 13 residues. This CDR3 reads CASSPRHSGELFF. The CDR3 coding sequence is TGTGCCAGCAGCCCCAGACACTCCGGGGAGCTGTTTTTT.

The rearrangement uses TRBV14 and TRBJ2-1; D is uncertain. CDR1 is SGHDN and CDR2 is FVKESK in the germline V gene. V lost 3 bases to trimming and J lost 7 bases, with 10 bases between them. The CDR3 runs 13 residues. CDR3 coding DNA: TGTGCCAGCAGCCAGCTACAGCGAAATGAGCAGTTCTTC. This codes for CASSQLQRNEQFF. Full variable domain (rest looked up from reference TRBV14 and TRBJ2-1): EAGVTQFPSHSVIEKGQTVTLRCDPISGHDNLYWYRRVMGKEIKFLLHFVKESKQDESGMPNNRFLAERTGGTYSTLKVQPAELEDSGVYFCASSQLQRNEQFFGPGTRLTVL.

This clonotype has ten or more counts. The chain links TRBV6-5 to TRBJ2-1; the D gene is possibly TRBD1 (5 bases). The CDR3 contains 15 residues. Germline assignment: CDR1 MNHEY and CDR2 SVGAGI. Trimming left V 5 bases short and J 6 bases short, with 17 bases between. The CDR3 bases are TGTGCCAGCAGTCAGGGAAAGGGCCCCACCAATGAGCAGTTCTTC. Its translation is CASSQGKGPTNEQFF.

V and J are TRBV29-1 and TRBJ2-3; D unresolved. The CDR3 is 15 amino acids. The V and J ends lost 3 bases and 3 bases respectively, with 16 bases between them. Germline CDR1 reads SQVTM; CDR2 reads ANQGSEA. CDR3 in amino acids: CSVDHASGKTDTQYF. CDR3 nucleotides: TGCAGCGTTGACCATGCTAGTGGGAAGACAGATACGCAGTATTTT.

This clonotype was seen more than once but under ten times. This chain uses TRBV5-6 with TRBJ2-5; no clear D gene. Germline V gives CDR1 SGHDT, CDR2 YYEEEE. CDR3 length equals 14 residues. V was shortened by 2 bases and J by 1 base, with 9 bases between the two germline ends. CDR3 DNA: TGTGCCAGCAGCTTTATGAGAGGCCAAGAGACCCAGTACTTC. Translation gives CASSFMRGQETQYF.

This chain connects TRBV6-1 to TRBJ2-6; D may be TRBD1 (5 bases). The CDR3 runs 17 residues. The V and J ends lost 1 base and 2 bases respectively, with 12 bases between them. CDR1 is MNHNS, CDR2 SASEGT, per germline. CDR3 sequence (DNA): TGTGCCAGCAGTGAAGATGAGACAGTGGCTGGGGCCAACGTCCTGACTTTC. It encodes CASSEDETVAGANVLTF.

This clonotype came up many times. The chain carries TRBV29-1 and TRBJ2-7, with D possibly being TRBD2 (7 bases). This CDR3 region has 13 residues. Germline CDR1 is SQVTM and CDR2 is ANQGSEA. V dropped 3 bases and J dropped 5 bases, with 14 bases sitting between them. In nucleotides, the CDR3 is TGCAGCGTTGAGGGGGGGCGGACCGACGAGCAGTACTTC. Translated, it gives CSVEGGRTDEQYF.